This record concerns one TCR beta chain sequence. Trimming shortened V by 5 bases and J by 9 bases, and 16 bases separated the two germline ends. From germline, CDR1 is SGHTA and CDR2 FQGTGA. This CDR3 comprises 13 residues. PCR primers comprised 60 Vbeta and 13 Jbeta primers. TCRdb's table, derived via immunoSEQ multiplex PCR, lists solely in-frame clones and lacks some. This listing includes about 160,000 clones. These data are taken from a study of cytomegalovirus exposure and HLA in healthy donors. The receptor's source is a woman aged 55-70 years in good health and CMV-seronegative. Sequencing was performed on PBMCs. The chain combines TRBV7-3 with TRBJ1-1; D possibly corresponds to TRBD1 (6 bases). CDR3 protein: CASSGQGKSKAFF. CDR3 nucleotides: TGTGCCAGCAGCGGCCAGGGGAAGAGTAAAGCTTTCTTT.